The clone carrying this T cell receptor (beta chain) was detected only a few times. The entirety of the isolated RNA underwent reverse transcription, so expressed TCRB transcripts were sequenced. TCRdb's table, derived via immunoSEQ multiplex PCR, lists solely in-frame clones and lacks some. This table has under 950,000 clones, roughly 15% appearing once. This sample was taken from a study of beta chain features in type 1 diabetes. CDR3 length equals 17 residues. Germline CDR1 and CDR2: MNHGY and SVAAGI. V lost 6 bases and J 6 bases, leaving 23 bases between the germline ends. Donors underwent one heparinised blood draw, around 100 mL on average.

This TCR derives from a woman between 18 and 29 years old in good health. Sequenced material: naive CD4+ T cells from blood. V gene TRBV6-9 combines with J gene TRBJ2-2; D might be TRBD1 (6 bases). The CDR3 here is CASSNTTPNWGPGELFF. The CDR3 coding sequence is TGTGCCAGCAGCAATACTACCCCAAATTGGGGGCCCGGGGAGCTGTTTTTT.